This TCR beta chain was found in a study of shared clonotypes between healthy human individuals. Study as a whole: Each donor had three CD4 naive, three CD4 memory, two CD8 naive and one CD8 memory plate.

Terminally differentiated effector memory CD45RA+ cells were excluded by CCR7 positive selection of CD45RO-negative cells. V lost 7 bases to trimming and J lost 6 bases; unmatched junction nucleotides: 10. Germline CDR1 MNHEY, CDR2 SMNVEV (reference sequence). CDR3 length: 14 amino acids. A word on this clone: Its target is not known.

The material for each subset, its genomic DNA, was split evenly across several immunoSEQ plates. Using immunoSEQ multiplex PCR, the repertoire was profiled, and TCRdb retains in-frame clones only, with some absent. The sample consists of around 1.9 million clones, about 92% of them appearing once. Study-level findings and limits: Generally, naive subsets came out with larger estimated richness than memory subsets. Expectations were that clonotype sharing among donors would be affected by sequencing depth.

The chain combines TRBV27 with TRBJ2-7; 9 bases match TRBD1. Sequenced: naive CD8+ T cells from PBMCs. The TCR sequence derives from a man younger than 35 in good health. Some clones in this sample may be carry-over from other donors' samples. In nucleotides, the CDR3 is TGTGCCAGCACCCACGGGACAGGGTGGTCCGAGCAGTACTTC. Translated, it gives CASTHGTGWSEQYF.